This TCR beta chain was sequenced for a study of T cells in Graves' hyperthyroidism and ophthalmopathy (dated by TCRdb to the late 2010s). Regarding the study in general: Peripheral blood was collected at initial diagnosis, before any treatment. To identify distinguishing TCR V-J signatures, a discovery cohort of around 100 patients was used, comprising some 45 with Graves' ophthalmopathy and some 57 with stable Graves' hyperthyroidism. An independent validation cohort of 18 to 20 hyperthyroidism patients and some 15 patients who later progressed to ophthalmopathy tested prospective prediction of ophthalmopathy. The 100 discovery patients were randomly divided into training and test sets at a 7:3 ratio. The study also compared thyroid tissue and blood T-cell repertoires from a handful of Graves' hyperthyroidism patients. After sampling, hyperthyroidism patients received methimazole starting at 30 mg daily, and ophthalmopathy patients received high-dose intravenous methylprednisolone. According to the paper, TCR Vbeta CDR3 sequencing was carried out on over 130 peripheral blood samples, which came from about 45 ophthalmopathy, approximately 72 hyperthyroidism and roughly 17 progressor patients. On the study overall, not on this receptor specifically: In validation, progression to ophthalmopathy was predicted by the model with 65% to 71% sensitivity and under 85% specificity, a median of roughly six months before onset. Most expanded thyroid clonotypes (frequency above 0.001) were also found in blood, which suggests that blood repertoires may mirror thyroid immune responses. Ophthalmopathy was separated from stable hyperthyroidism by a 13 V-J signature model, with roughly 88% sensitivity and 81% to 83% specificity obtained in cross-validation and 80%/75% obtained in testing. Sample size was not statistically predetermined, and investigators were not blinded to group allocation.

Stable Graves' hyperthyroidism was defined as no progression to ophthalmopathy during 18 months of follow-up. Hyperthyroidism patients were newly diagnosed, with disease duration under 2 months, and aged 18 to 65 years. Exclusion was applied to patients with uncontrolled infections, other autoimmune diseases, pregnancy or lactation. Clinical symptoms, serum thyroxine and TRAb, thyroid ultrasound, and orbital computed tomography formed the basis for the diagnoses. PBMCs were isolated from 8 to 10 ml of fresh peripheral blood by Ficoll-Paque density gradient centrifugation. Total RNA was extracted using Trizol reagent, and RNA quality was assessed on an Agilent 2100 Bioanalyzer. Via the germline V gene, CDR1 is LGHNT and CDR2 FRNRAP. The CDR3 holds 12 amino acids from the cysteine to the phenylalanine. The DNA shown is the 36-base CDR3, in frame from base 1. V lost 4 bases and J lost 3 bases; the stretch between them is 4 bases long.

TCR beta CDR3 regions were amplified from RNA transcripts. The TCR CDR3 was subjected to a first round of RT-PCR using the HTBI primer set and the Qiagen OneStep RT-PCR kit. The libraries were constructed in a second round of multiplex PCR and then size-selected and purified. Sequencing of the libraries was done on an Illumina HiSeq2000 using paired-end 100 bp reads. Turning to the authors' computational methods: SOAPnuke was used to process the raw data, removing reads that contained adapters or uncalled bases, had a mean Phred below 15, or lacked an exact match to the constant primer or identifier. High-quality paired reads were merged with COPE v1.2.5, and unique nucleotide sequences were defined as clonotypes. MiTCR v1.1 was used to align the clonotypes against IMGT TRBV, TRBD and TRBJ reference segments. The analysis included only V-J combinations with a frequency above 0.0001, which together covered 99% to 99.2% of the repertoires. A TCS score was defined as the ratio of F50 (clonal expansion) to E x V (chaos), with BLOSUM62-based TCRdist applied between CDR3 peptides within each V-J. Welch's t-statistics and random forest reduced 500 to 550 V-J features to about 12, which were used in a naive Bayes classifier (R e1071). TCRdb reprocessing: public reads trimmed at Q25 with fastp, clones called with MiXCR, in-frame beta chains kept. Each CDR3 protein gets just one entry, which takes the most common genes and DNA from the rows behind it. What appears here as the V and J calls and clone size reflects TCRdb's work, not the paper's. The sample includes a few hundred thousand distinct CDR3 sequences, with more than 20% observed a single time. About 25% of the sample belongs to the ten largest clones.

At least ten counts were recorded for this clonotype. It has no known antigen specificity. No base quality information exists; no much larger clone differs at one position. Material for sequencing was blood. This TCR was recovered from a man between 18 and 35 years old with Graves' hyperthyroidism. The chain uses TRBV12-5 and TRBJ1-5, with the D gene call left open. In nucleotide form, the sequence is TGTGCTAGTGGTTCGGACAATCAGCCCCAGCATTTT. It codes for CASGSDNQPQHF.